One sample yielded the 21 T cell receptor beta chains listed below, sequenced in a study of T cells expressing NK-cell markers. TCRdb reanalyzed the 5' RACE reads and collapses them to one entry per CDR3 protein, without DNA. The ten top clones account for approximately 17%, within a sample of under 200,000 distinct CDR3 sequences. Material: blood T cells: a sorted CD56 or NKG2C T cell subset, CD4+ or CD8+ T cells, or bulk PBMC T cells (not recorded which). The receptors were sampled from a woman aged 18 to 75 in good health.

The chain couples TRBV7-9 to TRBJ1-6; there is no DNA to check the TCRdb D call of TRBD1. CDR3 size: 15 residues. Germline CDR1 SEHNR, CDR2 FQNEAQ (reference sequence). The CDR3 reads CASSSQGAGNSPLHF.

The CDR3 loop reads CASRSGTSDFVGETQYF. V is TRBV5-1 and J is TRBJ2-5; TCRdb's D call of TRBD2 is untestable without DNA. Germline assignment: CDR1 SGHRS and CDR2 YFSETQ. CDR3 length equals 17 residues.

CDR3 sequence reads: CASSFGVSMYEQYF. The J gene is TRBJ2-7, the V gene TRBV7-9. The CDR3 has 14 amino acids. The germline V gene has CDR1 SEHNR and CDR2 FQNEAQ (reference sequence).

The rearrangement uses TRBV28 and TRBJ2-1. The CDR3 spans 12 residues. Germline CDR1 is MDHEN and CDR2 is SYDVKM. CDR3 sequence reads: CASNVRDNEQFF.

The rearrangement joins TRBV3-1 to TRBJ2-7. This CDR3 has 15 residues. Germline CDR1 LGHDT, CDR2 YNNKEL (reference sequence). The CDR3 sequence is CASSQAWTASYEQYF.

This chain's CDR3 is CASRGGQGIYNEQFF. This rearrangement joins TRBV7-3 to TRBJ2-1; lacking DNA, the TRBD1 call made by TCRdb goes unchecked. This CDR3 is built from 15 residues. Germline V gene data show CDR1 as SGHTA and CDR2 as FQGTGA.

This rearrangement joins TRBV7-9 to TRBJ1-2; TCRdb reports TRBD1, a call that lacks DNA to check it against. The V gene's germline CDR1 is SEHNR and CDR2 FQNEAQ (reference sequence). CDR3 size: 15 residues. CDR3 loop: CATDRSGLFNYGYTF.

This chain links TRBV7-8 with TRBJ2-5; TCRdb designates TRBD2, a call that cannot be tested without DNA. Germline V gene lookup returns CDR1 SGHVS and CDR2 FQNEAQ. The CDR3 sequence is 16 residues long. The CDR3 sequence: CASSRTSGGAWETQYF.

This chain joins TRBV24-1 and TRBJ2-1; there is no DNA to check the TCRdb D call of TRBD1. Germline CDR1 reads KGHDR; CDR2 reads SFDVKD. CDR3 length: 19 residues. CDR3: CATSDYRGHGGSRYNEQFF.

The V and J genes are TRBV10-3 and TRBJ1-2; the D call of TRBD1 rests on TCRdb alone, since no DNA is present to check it. The CDR3 contains 14 residues. CDR1 is ENHRY, CDR2 SYGVKD, per germline. CDR3 sequence reads: CAIRKDSLNYGYTF.

The rearrangement links TRBV7-6 to TRBJ2-1; TCRdb outputs TRBD2, but without DNA this stays unchecked. Germline V gene sequence: CDR1 SGHVS, CDR2 FNYEAQ. CDR3 length equals 18 residues. CDR3 loop: CASSPLAGGRSSYNEQFF.

The chain uses TRBV9 and TRBJ2-5; TCRdb returns TRBD1, unconfirmable since there is no DNA. Germline V gene sequence: CDR1 SGDLS, CDR2 YYNGEE. The CDR3 is made up of 15 amino acids. CDR3 loop: CASSVGWTGTETQYF.

This chain links TRBV3-1 with TRBJ2-7; TCRdb names TRBD2, which stays unverified in the absence of DNA. The CDR3 totals 19 residues. Germline V gene data show CDR1 as LGHDT and CDR2 as YNNKEL (reference sequence). The CDR3 protein is CASSQVPGLAGGLSYEQYF.

The CDR3 sequence: CASSPGQGSGSGELFF. The chain has TRBV5-1 and TRBJ2-2; TCRdb names TRBD1, which stays unverified in the absence of DNA. In germline, CDR1 is SGHRS, CDR2 YFSETQ. This CDR3 spans 16 amino acids.

The chain carries TRBV30 and TRBJ1-4; with no DNA, the TCRdb D assignment of TRBD1 cannot be verified. CDR1 and CDR2 (germline): GTSNPN, SVGIG (reference sequence). This CDR3 comprises 12 residues. The chain's CDR3 is CAEAGQGEKLFF.

V usage is TRBV20-1 and J usage is TRBJ2-3; no DNA is available, so the TRBD2 call from TCRdb remains unchecked. This CDR3 is 12 amino acids long. Germline assignment: CDR1 DFQATT and CDR2 SNEGSKA (reference sequence). The CDR3: CSSGTDTDTQYF.

The chain employs TRBV5-1 and TRBJ2-2; as DNA is missing, the TRBD1 call by TCRdb cannot be tested. Per germline, CDR1 SGHRS and CDR2 YFSETQ. The CDR3 extends over 17 amino acids. This CDR3 reads CASSLQGQGGNTGELFF.

This sequence joins TRBV27 and TRBJ1-1. The germline gives CDR1 MNHEY, CDR2 SMNVEV (reference sequence). The CDR3 covers 15 residues. CDR3 in amino acids: CASSLNGGGNTEAFF.

The genes are TRBV4-1 and TRBJ2-1; TCRdb's D call of TRBD1 is untestable without DNA. The CDR3 contains 17 residues. Germline CDR1 MGHRA, CDR2 YSYEKL. The CDR3 sequence is CASSTRGAGASYNEQFF.

The chain combines TRBV20-1 with TRBJ2-4; the TCRdb D gene call, TRBD1, has no DNA to confirm it. Germline assignment: CDR1 DFQATT and CDR2 SNEGSKA (reference sequence). CDR3 length: 15 residues. This chain's CDR3 is CSATTGILAKNIQYF.

V gene TRBV15 combines with J gene TRBJ2-4; the D call of TRBD1 rests on TCRdb alone, since no DNA is present to check it. CDR1 and CDR2 (germline): LNHNV, YYDKDF (reference sequence). CDR3 size: 15 residues. The CDR3: CATSRATGGVDIQYF.